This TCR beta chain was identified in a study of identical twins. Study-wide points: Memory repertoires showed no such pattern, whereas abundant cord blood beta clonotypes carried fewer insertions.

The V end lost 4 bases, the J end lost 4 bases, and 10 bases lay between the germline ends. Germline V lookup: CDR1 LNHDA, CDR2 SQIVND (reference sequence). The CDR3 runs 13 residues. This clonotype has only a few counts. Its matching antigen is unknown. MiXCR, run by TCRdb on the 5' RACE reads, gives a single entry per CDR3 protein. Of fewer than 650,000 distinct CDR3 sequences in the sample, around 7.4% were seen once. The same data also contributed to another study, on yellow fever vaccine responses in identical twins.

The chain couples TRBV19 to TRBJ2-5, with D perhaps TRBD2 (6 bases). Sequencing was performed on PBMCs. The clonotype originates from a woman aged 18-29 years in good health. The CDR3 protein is CASSTGETETQYF. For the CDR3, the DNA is TGTGCCAGTAGTACGGGGGAGACAGAGACCCAGTACTTC.